This entry lists 22 T cell receptor beta chains sequenced from one sample in a study of OX40 agonist ivuxolimab in advanced cancers. The protocol used for the library was the immunoSEQ multiplex PCR assay. TCRdb holds this immuneACCESS table with in-frame rearrangements only. Some clones are missing; in checked studies, unresolved V genes explain under half, and the rest has no known cause. This sample lists tens of thousands of clones; 70% to 90% were detected once. More than 15% of the sample goes to the ten largest clones. This sample comprised CD4+ or CD8+ T cells sorted from blood, obtained in a trial of the OX40 agonist ivuxolimab. The receptors originated from an adult with an advanced solid tumor such as melanoma, head and neck, liver or kidney cancer.

The chain couples TRBV7-7 to TRBJ1-3, with D unresolved. Germline values: CDR1 SSHAT, CDR2 FNYEAQ (reference sequence). The CDR3 runs to 18 residues. V shed 1 base and J shed 0 bases, with 16 bases lying between them. The CDR3 reads CASSLEYIGVTSGNTIYF. The DNA of the CDR3 is TGTGCCAGCAGCTTAGAATATATTGGGGTAACCTCTGGAAACACCATATATTTT.

This chain links TRBV10-3 with TRBJ2-3; D gene ambiguous. Deletions cut 2 bases from V and 0 bases from J, with 12 bases between. This CDR3 region has 16 residues. Germline assignment: CDR1 ENHRY and CDR2 SYGVKD. CDR3 in DNA: TGTGCCATCAGTGAGATTGAGCAGGCCAGCACAGATACGCAGTATTTT. Its translation is CAISEIEQASTDTQYF.

The V and J genes are TRBV5-6 and TRBJ2-1; D is undetermined. Germline values: CDR1 SGHDT, CDR2 YYEEEE. V dropped 2 bases and J dropped 6 bases, with 9 bases sitting between them. CDR3 length: 13 amino acids. CDR3 nucleotides: TGTGCCAGCAGCTTCGTGGGCTTCAATGAGCAGTTCTTC. This sequence encodes CASSFVGFNEQFF. The full variable domain, with the rest looked up from reference TRBV5-6 and TRBJ2-1, is DAGVTQSPTHLIKTRGQQVTLRCSPKSGHDTVSWYQQALGQGPQFIFQYYEEEERQRGNFPDRFSGHQFPNYSSELNVNALLLGDSALYLCASSFVGFNEQFFGPGTRLTVL.

The genes are TRBV5-8 and TRBJ1-2, with no clear D. The V and J ends lost 0 bases and 0 bases respectively, with 15 bases between them. CDR1 is SGHTS and CDR2 is YDEGEE in the germline V gene. CDR3 size: 17 residues. This chain's CDR3 is CASSLAALLAPNYGYTF. The CDR3 region has the DNA TGTGCCAGCAGCTTGGCCGCTTTGTTAGCCCCTAACTATGGCTACACCTTC.

The chain joins TRBV4-1 to TRBJ1-2, with a tentative D call TRBD1 (5 bases). CDR1 and CDR2 from the germline V gene are MGHRA and YSYEKL. V gave up 3 bases and J gave up 0 bases, with 11 bases separating them. This CDR3 contains 15 residues. The CDR3 nucleotides are TGCGCCAGCAGCCAGGACACACCAGCTAACTATGGCTACACCTTC. Amino acids: CASSQDTPANYGYTF.

The rearrangement links TRBV12-5 to TRBJ1-5, with 8 bases fitting TRBD1. Germline V lookup: CDR1 LGHNT, CDR2 FRNRAP. V gave up 5 bases and J gave up 9 bases; unmatched junction bases: 6. The CDR3 spans 13 residues. CDR3 bases: TGTGCTAGTGGTGACAGGGGCCTCTGGCCCCAGCATTTT. The encoded protein is CASGDRGLWPQHF.

This chain connects TRBV27 to TRBJ1-2, with TRBD1 matching over 7 bases. The junction had 6 bases not matched to a gene; V was cut back by 6 bases and J by 2 bases. Germline V gene sequence: CDR1 MNHEY, CDR2 SMNVEV (reference sequence). This CDR3 region has 14 residues. The DNA for the CDR3 is TGTGCCAGCAGAGGGGACAGACGCAACTATGGCTACACCTTC. Protein sequence: CASRGDRRNYGYTF.

The chain joins TRBV29-1 to TRBJ2-1; possible D gene TRBD2, 6 bases. Germline V gene data show CDR1 as SQVTM and CDR2 as ANQGSEA. This CDR3 region has 11 residues. V was clipped by 4 bases and J by 7 bases, with 8 bases between them. The chain's CDR3 is CSVGRGNEQFF. Here the CDR3 DNA reads TGCAGCGTTGGCCGGGGGAATGAGCAGTTCTTC.

The V gene is TRBV6-5, the J gene TRBJ1-6, with 8 bases that match TRBD1. J lost 10 bases, V lost 5 bases, and 10 bases had no gene match. CDR1 and CDR2 from the germline V gene are MNHEY and SVGAGI. CDR3 length: 15 residues. The CDR3 DNA follows: TGTGCCAGCAGTGCCGACAGGGGAAGGGGGTCACCCCTCCACTTT. This codes for CASSADRGRGSPLHF.

The rearrangement joins TRBV28 to TRBJ1-1; no clear D gene. This CDR3 has 11 residues. Germline V gene sequence: CDR1 MDHEN, CDR2 SYDVKM. Trimming took 5 bases from V and 8 from J, leaving 9 bases between them. The CDR3 here is CASSPRAEAFF. CDR3 in DNA: TGTGCCAGCAGTCCCCGGGCAGAAGCTTTCTTT.

This CDR3 is CASSVGDRSYEQYF. The CDR3 DNA reads as TGTGCCAGCAGCGTAGGGGATCGGAGTTACGAGCAGTACTTC. This chain links TRBV9 with TRBJ2-7; D not resolved. CDR1 is SGDLS and CDR2 is YYNGEE in the germline V gene. The CDR3 has 14 residues. Trimming took off 0 bases at V and 4 bases at J, with 11 bases between the two ends.

The chain joins TRBV7-9 to TRBJ2-3, with D perhaps TRBD1 (6 bases). CDR3 length: 15 amino acids. Trimming removed 6 bases from V and 3 bases from J, with 16 bases in between. The germline gives CDR1 SEHNR, CDR2 FQNEAQ (reference sequence). CDR3 DNA: TGTGCCAGCAGAGGGGGACCGCCGGCGACAGATACGCAGTATTTT. Translated: CASRGGPPATDTQYF.

The chain joins TRBV28 to TRBJ1-5; 7 nucleotides match TRBD1. CDR3 length equals 12 residues. The V segment lost 8 bases and the J segment 4 bases; nucleotides outside the gene matches: 2. Per the germline V gene, CDR1 is MDHEN and CDR2 is SYDVKM. This chain's CDR3 is CASGTENQPQHF. The CDR3 DNA sequence: TGTGCCAGCGGGACAGAAAATCAGCCCCAGCATTTT.

This clone was counted a single time. This chain joins TRBV6-5 and TRBJ2-7; D uncertain. CDR1 is MNHEY and CDR2 is SVGAGI in the germline V gene. V lost 7 bases, J lost 3 bases, and 7 bases lay in between. CDR3 length: 11 amino acids. Written as DNA, the CDR3 is TGTGCCAGCAAGGACGGCTACGAGCAGTACTTC. Residues: CASKDGYEQYF.

The gene calls are TRBV2 and TRBJ1-2, with 8 bases lining up with TRBD1. CDR3 length: 13 amino acids. Per germline, CDR1 SNHLY and CDR2 FYNNEI. The V segment lost 7 bases and the J segment 9 bases; nucleotides outside the gene matches: 10. CDR3 coding DNA: TGTGCCAGCACCACCGGGACAGGCCACAGCTACACCTTC. Its protein is CASTTGTGHSYTF.

The chain combines TRBV19 with TRBJ1-2; maybe TRBD1 (5 bases). Germline V gives CDR1 LNHDA, CDR2 SQIVND (reference sequence). With 3 bases removed from V and 0 bases from J, the gap between germline ends came to 11 bases. CDR3 length: 15 residues. This CDR3 is CASSMGQPANYGYTF. CDR3 DNA sequence: TGTGCCAGTAGTATGGGGCAGCCAGCTAACTATGGCTACACCTTC.

Of note for this clone: This sample also contains other DNA sequences that code for the same CDR3. The rearrangement joins TRBV12-5 to TRBJ1-2, with 8 bases identical to TRBD1. The V gene's germline CDR1 is LGHNT and CDR2 FRNRAP. The CDR3 has 14 amino acids. The V segment lost 1 base and the J segment 7 bases; nucleotides outside the gene matches: 5. CDR3 DNA: TGTGCTAGTGGTTTGGGACAGGGGATAGGTGGCTACACCTTC. It specifies CASGLGQGIGGYTF. Drawing the rest from reference TRBV12-5 and TRBJ1-2, the complete variable domain is DARVTQTPRHKVTEMGQEVTMRCQPILGHNTVFWYRQTMMQGLELLAYFRNRAPLDDSGMPKDRFSAEMPDATLATLKIQPSEPRDSAVYFCASGLGQGIGGYTFGSGTRLTVV.

This clone came up once. The V call is TRBV6-5, the J call TRBJ1-1, with 8 bases lining up with TRBD1. The CDR3 contains 14 residues. Germline assignment: CDR1 MNHEY and CDR2 SVGAGI. Trimming at V came to 2 bases and at J to 8 bases, leaving 7 bases not matched to a gene. The CDR3 protein is CASSYGQGRGEAFF. As DNA, the CDR3 is TGTGCCAGCAGTTACGGACAGGGTCGGGGAGAAGCTTTCTTT.

The chain combines TRBV9 with TRBJ2-7, with TRBD1 as a possible D gene (6 bases). CDR3 length: 15 residues. Germline loops: CDR1 SGDLS, CDR2 YYNGEE. V lost 0 bases and J 2 bases, leaving 12 bases between the germline ends. This CDR3 is CASSVGSNRAYEQYF. In DNA, the CDR3 is TGTGCCAGCAGCGTAGGGAGTAACAGGGCCTACGAGCAGTACTTC.

The V and J genes are TRBV11-1 and TRBJ1-4; 9 bases fit TRBD1. The CDR3 is 14 amino acids. V gave up 4 bases and J gave up 5 bases; unmatched junction bases: 2. Germline CDR1 SGHAT, CDR2 FQDESV (reference sequence). The CDR3 nucleotides read TGTGCCAGCAGCTACGGGACAGGGAATGAAAAACTGTTTTTT. It translates to CASSYGTGNEKLFF. Full variable domain (missing parts from reference TRBV11-1 and TRBJ1-4): EAEVAQSPRYKITEKSQAVAFWCDPISGHATLYWYRQILGQGPELLVQFQDESVVDDSQLPKDRFSAERLKGVDSTLKIQPAELGDSAMYLCASSYGTGNEKLFFGSGTQLSVL.

V gene TRBV7-6 combines with J gene TRBJ2-2; D remains ambiguous. This CDR3 is 16 amino acids long. The germline V gene has CDR1 SGHVS and CDR2 FNYEAQ. Deletions cut 0 bases from V and 1 base from J, with 9 bases between. The CDR3 protein is CASSLAETRNTGELFF. CDR3 nucleotide sequence: TGTGCCAGCAGCTTAGCGGAGACGAGGAACACCGGGGAGCTGTTTTTT. The full variable domain, rest sourced from reference TRBV7-6 and TRBJ2-2, is GAGVSQSPRYKVTKRGQDVALRCDPISGHVSLYWYRQALGQGPEFLTYFNYEAQQDKSGLPNDRFSAERPEGSISTLTIQRTEQRDSAMYRCASSLAETRNTGELFFGEGSRLTVL.

The rearrangement links TRBV4-2 to TRBJ2-7, with D perhaps being TRBD1 or TRBD2 (5 bases each). The CDR3 runs 15 residues. V lost 3 bases to trimming and J lost 2 bases, with 14 bases between them. Germline loops: CDR1 LGHNA, CDR2 YNFKEQ. The chain's CDR3 is CASSQETPGPYEQYF. The DNA of the CDR3 is TGTGCCAGCAGCCAGGAGACGCCGGGACCCTACGAGCAGTACTTC.